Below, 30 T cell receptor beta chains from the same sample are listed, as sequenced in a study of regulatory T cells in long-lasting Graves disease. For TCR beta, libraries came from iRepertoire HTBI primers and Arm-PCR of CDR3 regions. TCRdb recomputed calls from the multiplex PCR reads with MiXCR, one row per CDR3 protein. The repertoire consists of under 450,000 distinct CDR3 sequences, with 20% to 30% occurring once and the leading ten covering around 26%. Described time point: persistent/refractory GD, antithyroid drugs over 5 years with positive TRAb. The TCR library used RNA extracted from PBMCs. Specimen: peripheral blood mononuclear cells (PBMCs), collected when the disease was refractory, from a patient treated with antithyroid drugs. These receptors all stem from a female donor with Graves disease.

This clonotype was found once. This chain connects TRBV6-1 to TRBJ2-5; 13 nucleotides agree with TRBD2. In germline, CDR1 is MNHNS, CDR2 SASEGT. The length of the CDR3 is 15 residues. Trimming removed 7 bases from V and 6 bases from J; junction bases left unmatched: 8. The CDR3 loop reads CASNRGLAGAQTQYF. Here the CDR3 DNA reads TGTGCCAGCAATCGTGGACTAGCGGGAGCACAGACCCAGTACTTC.

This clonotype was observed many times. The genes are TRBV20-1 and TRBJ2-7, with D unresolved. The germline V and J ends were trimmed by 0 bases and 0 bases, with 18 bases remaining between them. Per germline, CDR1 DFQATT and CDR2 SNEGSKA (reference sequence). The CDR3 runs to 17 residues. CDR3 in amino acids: CSARDPTVTRPSYEQYF. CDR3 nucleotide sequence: TGCAGTGCTAGAGACCCGACTGTCACCCGCCCCTCCTACGAGCAGTACTTC.

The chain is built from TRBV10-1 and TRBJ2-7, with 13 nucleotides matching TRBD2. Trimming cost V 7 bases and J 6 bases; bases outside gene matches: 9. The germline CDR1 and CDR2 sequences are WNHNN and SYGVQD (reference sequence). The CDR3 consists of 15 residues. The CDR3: CASITSGRVSVEQYF. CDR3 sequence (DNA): TGCGCCAGCATTACTAGCGGGAGGGTCAGCGTCGAGCAGTACTTC.

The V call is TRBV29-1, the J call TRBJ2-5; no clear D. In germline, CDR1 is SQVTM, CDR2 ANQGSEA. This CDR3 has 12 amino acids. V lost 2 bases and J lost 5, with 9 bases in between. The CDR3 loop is CSVELALETQYF. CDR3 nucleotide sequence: TGCAGCGTTGAATTAGCTCTCGAGACCCAGTACTTC.

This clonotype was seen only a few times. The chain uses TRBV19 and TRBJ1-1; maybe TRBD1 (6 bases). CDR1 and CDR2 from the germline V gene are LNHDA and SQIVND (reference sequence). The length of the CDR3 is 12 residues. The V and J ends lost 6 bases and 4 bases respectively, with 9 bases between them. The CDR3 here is CASRDRGTEAFF. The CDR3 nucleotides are TGTGCCAGTAGGGACAGAGGCACTGAAGCTTTCTTT.

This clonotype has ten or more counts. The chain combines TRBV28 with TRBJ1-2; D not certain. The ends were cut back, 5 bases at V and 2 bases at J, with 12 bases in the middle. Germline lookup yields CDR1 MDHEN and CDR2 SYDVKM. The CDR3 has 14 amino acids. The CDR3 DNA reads TGTGCCAGCAGTCCGGGTTGGATAAACTATGGCTACACCTTC. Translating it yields CASSPGWINYGYTF.

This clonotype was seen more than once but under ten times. The DNA for the CDR3 is TGCGCCAGCAGCTTGGAGTATGGGGGACCCTCCTACGAGCAGTACTTC. Translated, it gives CASSLEYGGPSYEQYF. V is TRBV5-1 and J is TRBJ2-7; D tentatively reads TRBD1 or TRBD2 (5 bases each). Germline lookup yields CDR1 SGHRS and CDR2 YFSETQ. V dropped 0 bases and J dropped 0 bases, with 13 bases sitting between them. This CDR3 is 16 amino acids long.

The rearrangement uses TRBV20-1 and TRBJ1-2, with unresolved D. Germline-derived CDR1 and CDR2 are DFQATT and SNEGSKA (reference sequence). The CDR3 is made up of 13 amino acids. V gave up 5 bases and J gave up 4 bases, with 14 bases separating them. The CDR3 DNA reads TGCAGTGCTCCGGATTGGGGTAGCTATGGCTACACCTTC. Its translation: CSAPDWGSYGYTF.

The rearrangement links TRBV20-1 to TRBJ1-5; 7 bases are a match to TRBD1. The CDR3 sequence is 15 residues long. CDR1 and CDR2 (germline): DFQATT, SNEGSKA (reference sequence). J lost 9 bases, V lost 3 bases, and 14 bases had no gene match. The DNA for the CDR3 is TGCAGTGCTAGTCCTACAGGGGTTGAGGGAGGGCCCCAGCATTTT. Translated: CSASPTGVEGGPQHF.

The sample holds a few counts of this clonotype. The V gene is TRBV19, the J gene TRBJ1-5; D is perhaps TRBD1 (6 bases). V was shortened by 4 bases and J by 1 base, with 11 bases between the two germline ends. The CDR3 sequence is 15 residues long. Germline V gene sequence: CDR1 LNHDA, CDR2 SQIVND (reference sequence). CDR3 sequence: CASSNGGASNQPQHF. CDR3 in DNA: TGTGCCAGTAGTAACGGGGGCGCGAGCAATCAGCCCCAGCATTTT.

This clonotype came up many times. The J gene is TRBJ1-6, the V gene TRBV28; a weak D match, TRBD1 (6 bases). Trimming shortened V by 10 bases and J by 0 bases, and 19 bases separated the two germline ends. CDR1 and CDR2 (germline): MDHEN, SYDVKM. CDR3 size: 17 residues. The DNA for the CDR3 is TGTGCCACCGTACAGGGACGGCTTAGCTCCTATAATTCACCCCTCCACTTT. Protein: CATVQGRLSSYNSPLHF.

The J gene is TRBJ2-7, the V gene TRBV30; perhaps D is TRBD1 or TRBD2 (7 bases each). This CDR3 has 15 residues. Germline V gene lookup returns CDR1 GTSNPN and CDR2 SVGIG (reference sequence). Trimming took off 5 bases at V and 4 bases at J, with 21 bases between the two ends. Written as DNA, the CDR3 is TGTGCCTGGGGGGGGGACAGCATATCAGCATACGAGCAGTACTTC. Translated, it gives CAWGGDSISAYEQYF.

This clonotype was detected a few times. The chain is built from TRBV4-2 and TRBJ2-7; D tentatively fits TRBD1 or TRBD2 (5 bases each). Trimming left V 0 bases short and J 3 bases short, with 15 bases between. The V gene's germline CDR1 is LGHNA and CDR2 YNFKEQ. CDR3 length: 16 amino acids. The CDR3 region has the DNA TGTGCCAGCAGCCAAGAGGGGACCACCCTCTTCTACGAGCAGTACTTC. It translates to CASSQEGTTLFYEQYF.

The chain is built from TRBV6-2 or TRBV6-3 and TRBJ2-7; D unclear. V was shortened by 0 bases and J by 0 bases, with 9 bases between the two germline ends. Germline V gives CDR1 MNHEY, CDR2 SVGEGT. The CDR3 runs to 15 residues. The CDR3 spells CASSYSKGLSYEQYF. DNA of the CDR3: TGTGCCAGCAGTTACTCGAAAGGTCTCTCCTACGAGCAGTACTTC.

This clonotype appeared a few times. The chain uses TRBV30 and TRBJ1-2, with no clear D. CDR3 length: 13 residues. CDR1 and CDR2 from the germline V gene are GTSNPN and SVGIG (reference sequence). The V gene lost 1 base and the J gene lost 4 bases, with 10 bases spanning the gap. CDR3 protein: CAWSGWVTYGYTF. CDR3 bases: TGTGCCTGGAGTGGGTGGGTCACCTATGGCTACACCTTC.

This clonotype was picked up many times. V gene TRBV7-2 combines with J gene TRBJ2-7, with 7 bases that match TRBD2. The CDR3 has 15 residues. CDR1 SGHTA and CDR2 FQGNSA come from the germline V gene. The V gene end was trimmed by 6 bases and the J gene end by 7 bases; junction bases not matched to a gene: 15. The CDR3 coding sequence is TGTGCCAGCAGGAAAGGGAGCAGCGGGATGGGTGAGCAGTACTTC. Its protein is CASRKGSSGMGEQYF.

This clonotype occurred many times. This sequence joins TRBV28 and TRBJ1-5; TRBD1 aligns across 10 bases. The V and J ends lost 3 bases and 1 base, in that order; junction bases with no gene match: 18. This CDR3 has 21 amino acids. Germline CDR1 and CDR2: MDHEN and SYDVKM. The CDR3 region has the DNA TGTGCCAGCAGTTTTAGGATATACCGGGACAGGGGTTCAATGAGCAATCAGCCCCAGCATTTT. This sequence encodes CASSFRIYRDRGSMSNQPQHF.

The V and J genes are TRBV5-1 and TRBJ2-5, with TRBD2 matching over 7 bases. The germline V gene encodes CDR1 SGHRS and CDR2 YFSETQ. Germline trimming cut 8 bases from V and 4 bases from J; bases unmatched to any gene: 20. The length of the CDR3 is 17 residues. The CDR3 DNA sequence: TGCGCCAGTAATTCCCAACTAGCGCCCCTAGTTCGAGAGACCCAGTACTTC. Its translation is CASNSQLAPLVRETQYF.

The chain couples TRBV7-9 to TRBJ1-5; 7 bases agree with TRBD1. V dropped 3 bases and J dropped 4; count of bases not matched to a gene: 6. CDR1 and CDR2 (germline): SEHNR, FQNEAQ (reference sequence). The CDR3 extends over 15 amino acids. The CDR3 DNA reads TGTGCCAGCAGCTTGACTGGACAGGCGAATCAGCCCCAGCATTTT. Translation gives CASSLTGQANQPQHF.

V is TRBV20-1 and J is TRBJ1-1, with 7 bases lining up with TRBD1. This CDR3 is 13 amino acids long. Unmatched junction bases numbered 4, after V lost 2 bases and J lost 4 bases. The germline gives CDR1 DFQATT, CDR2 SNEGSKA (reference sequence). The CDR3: CSARQPGGTEAFF. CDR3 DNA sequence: TGCAGTGCTAGACAACCAGGGGGCACTGAAGCTTTCTTT.

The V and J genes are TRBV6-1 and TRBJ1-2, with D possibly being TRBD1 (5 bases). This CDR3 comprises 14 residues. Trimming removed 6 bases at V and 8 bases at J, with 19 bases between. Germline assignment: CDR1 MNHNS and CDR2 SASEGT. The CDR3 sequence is CASRKHGTPAGYTF. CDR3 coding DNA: TGTGCCAGCAGAAAGCATGGGACTCCAGCGGGCTACACCTTC.

The CDR3 nucleotides are TGTGCCAGCACCGCAACAGGGGCCCTCCAAGAGACCCAGTACTTC. Protein sequence: CASTATGALQETQYF. The chain combines TRBV6-1 with TRBJ2-5, with 7 bases that match TRBD1. CDR3 size: 15 residues. CDR1 is MNHNS, CDR2 SASEGT, per germline. Unmatched junction bases numbered 9, after V lost 7 bases and J lost 1 base.

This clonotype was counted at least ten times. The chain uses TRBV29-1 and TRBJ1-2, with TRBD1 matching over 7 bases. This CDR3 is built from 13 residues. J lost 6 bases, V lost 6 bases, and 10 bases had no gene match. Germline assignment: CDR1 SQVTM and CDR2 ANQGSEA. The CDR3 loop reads CSVRRQGADGYTF. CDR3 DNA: TGCAGCGTCCGGAGACAGGGAGCGGATGGCTACACCTTC.

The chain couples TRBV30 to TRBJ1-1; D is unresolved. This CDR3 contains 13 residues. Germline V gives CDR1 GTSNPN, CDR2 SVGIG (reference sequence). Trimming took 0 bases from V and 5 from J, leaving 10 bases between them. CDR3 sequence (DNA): TGTGCCTGGAGTGTACTTGCTGTGACTGAAGCTTTCTTT. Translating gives CAWSVLAVTEAFF.

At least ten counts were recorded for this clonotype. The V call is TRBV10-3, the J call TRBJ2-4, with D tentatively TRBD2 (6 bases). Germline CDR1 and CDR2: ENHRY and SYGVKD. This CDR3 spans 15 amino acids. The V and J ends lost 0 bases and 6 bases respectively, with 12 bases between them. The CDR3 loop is CAISESRLDTNIQYF. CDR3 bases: TGTGCCATCAGTGAGTCGAGACTAGATACAAACATTCAGTACTTC.

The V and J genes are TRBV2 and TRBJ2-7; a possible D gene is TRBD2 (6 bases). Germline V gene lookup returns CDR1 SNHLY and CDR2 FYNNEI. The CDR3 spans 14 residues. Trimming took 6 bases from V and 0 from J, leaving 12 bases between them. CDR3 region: CASSRDFFSYEQYF. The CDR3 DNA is TGTGCCAGCAGCCGGGACTTCTTCTCCTACGAGCAGTACTTC. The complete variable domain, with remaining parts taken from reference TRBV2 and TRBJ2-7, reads EPEVTQTPSHQVTQMGQEVILRCVPISNHLYFYWYRQILGQKVEFLVSFYNNEISEKSEIFDDQFSVERPDGSNFTLKIRSTKLEDSAMYFCASSRDFFSYEQYFGPGTRLTVT.

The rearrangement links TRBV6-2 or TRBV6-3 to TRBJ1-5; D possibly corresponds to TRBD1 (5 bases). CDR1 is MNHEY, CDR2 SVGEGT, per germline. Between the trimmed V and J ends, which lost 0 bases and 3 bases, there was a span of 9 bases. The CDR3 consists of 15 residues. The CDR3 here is CASSYSRTNNQPQHF. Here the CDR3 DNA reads TGTGCCAGCAGTTACTCCCGGACAAACAATCAGCCCCAGCATTTT.

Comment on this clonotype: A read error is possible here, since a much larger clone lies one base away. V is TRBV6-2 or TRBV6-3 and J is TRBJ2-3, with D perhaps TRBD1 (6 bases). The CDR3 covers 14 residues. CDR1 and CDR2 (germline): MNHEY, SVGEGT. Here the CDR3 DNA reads TGTGCCAGCAATATGGACAGAATTACAGATGCGCAGTATTTT. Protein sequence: CASNMDRITDAQYF.

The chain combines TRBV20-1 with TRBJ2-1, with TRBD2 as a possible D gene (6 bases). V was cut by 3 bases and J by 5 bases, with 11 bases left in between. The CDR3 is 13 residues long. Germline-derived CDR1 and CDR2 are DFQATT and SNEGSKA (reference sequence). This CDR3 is CSASTGENNEQFF. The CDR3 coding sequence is TGCAGTGCTAGCACGGGAGAGAACAATGAGCAGTTCTTC.

The CDR3 sequence: CSARGQGANSPLHF. CDR3 in DNA: TGCAGTGCTAGGGGACAGGGGGCGAATTCACCCCTCCACTTT. This rearrangement joins TRBV20-1 to TRBJ1-6, with 12 nucleotides matching TRBD1. Per germline, CDR1 DFQATT and CDR2 SNEGSKA (reference sequence). The CDR3 is 14 amino acids. Losses at the gene ends were 3 bases for V and 7 bases for J; bases not matched to a gene: 1.